This T cell receptor (beta chain) appears in the sequencing data of a study of shared clonotypes between healthy human individuals. Broader study findings: Clonotype sharing among donors likely depends on sequencing depth.

Clones were sequenced by immunoSEQ multiplex PCR, and TCRdb holds only the in-frame ones, with some missing. The sample lists about 1.5 million clones; approximately 98% were seen once. This clone appeared once. Its target is not known. The sequence came from a man aged 30-40 years in good health. The sequencing input was naive CD4+ T cells sorted from blood. Subset here: CD45RA+ positively selected.

CDR3 amino acids: CASSYPQGTDGYTF. In DNA form, the CDR3 reads TGTGCCAGCAGTTACCCCCAGGGCACGGATGGCTACACCTTC. The rearrangement links TRBV6-6 to TRBJ1-2; possible D gene TRBD1, 5 bases. Germline CDR1 MNHNY, CDR2 SVGAGI (reference sequence). The CDR3 runs 14 residues. The ends were cut back, 2 bases at V and 6 bases at J, with 13 bases in the middle.